These 27 T cell receptor beta chains came from one sample sequenced in a study of cytomegalovirus exposure and HLA in healthy donors. Method: immunoSEQ multiplex PCR; TCRdb's copy keeps in-frame clones and lacks some. The sample includes 130,000 to 150,000 clones, around nine tenths seen only once; the top ten take 7.5% to 8.5%. The sample comprised PBMCs. Receptors originate from a woman aged 18-29 years in good health and CMV-seropositive.

The chain uses TRBV4-1 and TRBJ2-3; 7 bases match TRBD1. Germline-derived CDR1 and CDR2 are MGHRA and YSYEKL. CDR3 size: 16 residues. The V and J ends lost 0 bases and 7 bases, in that order; junction bases with no gene match: 10. This CDR3 is CASSQDYPGQRYTQYF. The CDR3 nucleotides read TGCGCCAGCAGCCAAGATTACCCGGGACAGCGATATACGCAGTATTTT.

The V call is TRBV19, the J call TRBJ1-6; a weak D match, TRBD1 (6 bases). Trimming removed 6 bases at V and 10 bases at J, with 16 bases between. The germline CDR1 and CDR2 sequences are LNHDA and SQIVND (reference sequence). There are 14 residues in the CDR3. The DNA of the CDR3 is TGTGCCAGTAGGCTGGACAGCGGAGGCTCACCCCTCCACTTT. Protein product: CASRLDSGGSPLHF.

The CDR3 DNA sequence: TGTGCCAGCAGCCCGCGGGACCGCGGCTTTTTGAACACTGAAGCTTTCTTT. This gives the protein CASSPRDRGFLNTEAFF. The rearrangement links TRBV7-9 to TRBJ1-1; TRBD1 is a possible D gene (5 bases). The V end lost 5 bases, the J end lost 0 bases, and 19 bases lay between the germline ends. The CDR3 runs 17 residues. Germline CDR1 SEHNR, CDR2 FQNEAQ (reference sequence).

The chain recombines TRBV5-6 with TRBJ2-2; the D gene is possibly TRBD2 (6 bases). CDR1 and CDR2 from the germline V gene are SGHDT and YYEEEE. This CDR3 has 15 amino acids. Trimming shortened V by 5 bases and J by 5 bases, and 16 bases separated the two germline ends. The CDR3 region has the DNA TGTGCCAGCAGTGCGAGCGGGTCCGAAACCGGGGAGCTGTTTTTT. It encodes CASSASGSETGELFF.

This clone was seen just once. The CDR3 DNA reads TGTGCCAGCAGCGGGGGGACAGACGTACATGAGGATACGCAGTATTTT. As protein: CASSGGTDVHEDTQYF. J is TRBJ2-3 and V is TRBV5-6; D possibly corresponds to TRBD1 (7 bases). Germline values: CDR1 SGHDT, CDR2 YYEEEE. V gave up 4 bases and J gave up 6 bases, with 21 bases separating them. The length of the CDR3 is 16 residues.

The chain joins TRBV28 to TRBJ1-4; D may be TRBD1 (6 bases). V lost 7 bases and J lost 5, with 11 bases in between. CDR3 length equals 13 residues. CDR1 is MDHEN, CDR2 SYDVKM, per germline. The CDR3 spells CASNEGGNEKLFF. CDR3 coding DNA: TGTGCCAGCAATGAGGGGGGGAATGAAAAACTGTTTTTT.

The J gene is TRBJ1-5, the V gene TRBV6-1; weak D call: TRBD1 (5 bases). The germline V gene has CDR1 MNHNS and CDR2 SASEGT. With 6 bases removed from V and 7 bases from J, the gap between germline ends came to 16 bases. The CDR3 consists of 14 residues. In DNA, the CDR3 is TGTGCCAGCAGGAGTCTGAAGGGGTCGCAGCCCCAGCATTTT. Translating it yields CASRSLKGSQPQHF.

The sample holds a few counts of this clone. This sequence joins TRBV25-1 and TRBJ1-6, with D possibly TRBD1 on 5 matching bases. This CDR3 contains 15 residues. Germline CDR1 and CDR2: MGHDK and SYGVNS. Deletions cut 2 bases from V and 7 bases from J, with 12 bases between. DNA of the CDR3: TGTGCCAGCAGTGAAGGGGGGAAAGGGAATTCACCCCTCCACTTT. This codes for CASSEGGKGNSPLHF.

CDR3 nucleotide sequence: TGTGCCAGCAGTTCGACGGGGAACACTGAAGCTTTCTTT. Translated, it gives CASSSTGNTEAFF. The chain carries TRBV28 and TRBJ1-1; no reliable D call. Deletions cut 4 bases from V and 1 base from J, with 7 bases between. Germline values: CDR1 MDHEN, CDR2 SYDVKM. The CDR3 consists of 13 residues. Combining the CDR3 with reference TRBV28 and TRBJ1-1 gives the whole variable domain DVKVTQSSRYLVKRTGEKVFLECVQDMDHENMFWYRQDPGLGLRLIYFSYDVKMKEKGDIPEGYSVSREKKERFSLILESASTNQTSMYLCASSSTGNTEAFFGQGTRLTVV.

This clone was picked up one time. The V and J genes are TRBV5-1 and TRBJ2-7; 11 bases fit TRBD1. The V gene's germline CDR1 is SGHRS and CDR2 YFSETQ. The CDR3 has 13 amino acids. The V and J ends lost 0 bases and 10 bases, in that order; junction bases with no gene match: 3. The CDR3 region is CASSLGGTGGQYF. In DNA, the CDR3 is TGCGCCAGCAGCTTGGGCGGGACAGGGGGACAGTACTTC.

The V gene is TRBV4-3, the J gene TRBJ1-6, with TRBD1 matching 7 bases. After removal of 2 bases from V and 6 bases from J, the junction contained 7 bases not matched to a gene. The CDR3 runs 16 residues. Germline V gives CDR1 LGHNA, CDR2 YSLEER. In DNA form, the CDR3 reads TGCGCCAGCAGCCAATATGCCGGACAGGTTAATTCACCCCTCCACTTT. Protein: CASSQYAGQVNSPLHF.

A single count supports this clone. The chain recombines TRBV10-3 with TRBJ2-3, with a weak D call TRBD1 (6 bases). CDR1 and CDR2 (germline): ENHRY, SYGVKD. V was cut by 6 bases and J by 2 bases, with 12 bases left in between. CDR3 length: 14 residues. In DNA form, the CDR3 reads TGTGCCATCAGGGGGGCACTGGCCACAGATACGCAGTATTTT. This encodes CAIRGALATDTQYF.

The chain links TRBV5-1 to TRBJ2-7; D not resolved. The length of the CDR3 is 14 residues. Germline CDR1 and CDR2: SGHRS and YFSETQ. The V end lost 3 bases, the J end lost 0 bases, and 10 bases lay between the germline ends. The CDR3 DNA follows: TGCGCCAGCAGCTCCGGTGGTATCTCCTACGAGCAGTACTTC. Its translation: CASSSGGISYEQYF.

The V call is TRBV6-5, the J call TRBJ1-5, with a possible D match to TRBD1 (5 bases). The ends were cut back, 2 bases at V and 0 bases at J, with 8 bases in the middle. The germline V gene encodes CDR1 MNHEY and CDR2 SVGAGI. There are 15 residues in the CDR3. The CDR3 DNA reads as TGTGCCAGCAGTTACGACAGCAATAGCAATCAGCCCCAGCATTTT. This translates into CASSYDSNSNQPQHF.

V and J are TRBV9 and TRBJ2-6; 11 nucleotides match TRBD2. From germline, CDR1 is SGDLS and CDR2 YYNGEE. With 4 bases clipped from V and 0 bases from J, the junction kept 9 bases outside the gene matches. The CDR3 runs to 19 residues. CDR3 residues: CASSTWTSGSSSGANVLTF. CDR3 in DNA: TGTGCCAGCAGCACCTGGACTAGCGGGTCAAGCTCTGGGGCCAACGTCCTGACTTTC.

The chain carries TRBV2 and TRBJ1-5; 8 nucleotides match TRBD1. The junction had 11 bases not matched to a gene; V was cut back by 11 bases and J by 5 bases. CDR3 length: 14 amino acids. The germline V gene encodes CDR1 SNHLY and CDR2 FYNNEI. CDR3 sequence: CACTVGQGDQPQHF. The DNA for the CDR3 is TGTGCCTGTACCGTAGGACAGGGTGATCAGCCCCAGCATTTT.

This sequence joins TRBV28 and TRBJ2-2; TRBD1 agrees at 7 bases. The CDR3 runs 14 residues. Germline V gene lookup returns CDR1 MDHEN and CDR2 SYDVKM. The junction had 4 bases not matched to a gene; V was cut back by 6 bases and J by 3 bases. CDR3 loop: CASRAGGYTGELFF. The CDR3 nucleotides are TGTGCCAGCAGAGCAGGGGGATACACCGGGGAGCTGTTTTTT.

J is TRBJ2-7 and V is TRBV9, with TRBD2 matching 11 bases. Germline V gene data show CDR1 as SGDLS and CDR2 as YYNGEE. The CDR3 loop spans 15 amino acids. V lost 3 bases, J lost 5 bases, and 7 bases stayed unmatched. CDR3 amino acids: CASSATSGIPDEQYF. As DNA, the CDR3 is TGTGCCAGCAGCGCGACTAGCGGGATTCCCGACGAGCAGTACTTC.

The gene calls are TRBV30 and TRBJ2-1, with D possibly matching TRBD2 (5 bases). The CDR3 has 16 amino acids. The ends were cut back, 0 bases at V and 4 bases at J, with 16 bases in the middle. The germline V gene encodes CDR1 GTSNPN and CDR2 SVGIG (reference sequence). CDR3 loop: CAWSVESVDYYNEQFF. CDR3 DNA: TGTGCCTGGAGTGTAGAGTCGGTAGACTATTACAATGAGCAGTTCTTC.

This clone appeared once. V is TRBV6-5 and J is TRBJ1-1; TRBD1 matches at 7 bases. Germline loops: CDR1 MNHEY, CDR2 SVGAGI. This CDR3 contains 13 residues. J was trimmed by 10 bases and V by 7 bases; bases with no gene match: 12. CDR3 in amino acids: CASNTFWTGGAFF. The CDR3 DNA reads TGTGCCAGCAACACATTTTGGACAGGAGGAGCTTTCTTT.

This sequence joins TRBV30 and TRBJ1-4; 7 nucleotides align to TRBD1. Losses at the gene ends were 0 bases for V and 8 bases for J; bases not matched to a gene: 6. The germline V gene encodes CDR1 GTSNPN and CDR2 SVGIG (reference sequence). The length of the CDR3 is 14 residues. CDR3 loop: CAWSVQGGGEKLFF. In DNA form, the CDR3 reads TGTGCCTGGAGTGTACAAGGGGGCGGAGAAAAACTGTTTTTT.

DNA for the CDR3: TGTGCCAGCAGCCATAGCGGGGGGGCCTTGAGGCAGTTCTTC. Amino acids: CASSHSGGALRQFF. The chain is built from TRBV9 and TRBJ2-1, with 11 bases aligning to TRBD2. The J segment lost 12 bases and the V segment lost 4 bases, leaving 9 bases of the junction unmatched. The CDR3 is made up of 14 amino acids. Per the germline V gene, CDR1 is SGDLS and CDR2 is YYNGEE. The entire variable domain, with the rest obtained from reference TRBV9 and TRBJ2-1, is as follows: DSGVTQTPKHLITATGQRVTLRCSPRSGDLSVYWYQQSLDQGLQFLIQYYNGEERAKGNILERFSAQQFPDLHSELNLSSLELGDSALYFCASSHSGGALRQFFGPGTRLTVL.

This sequence joins TRBV11-1 and TRBJ2-1; 8 positions match TRBD2. The CDR3 spans 19 residues. CDR1 and CDR2 (germline): SGHAT, FQDESV (reference sequence). The junction had 24 bases not matched to a gene; V was cut back by 5 bases and J by 9 bases. In nucleotides, the CDR3 is TGTGCCAGCAGCCGGACGGATGGCCTTTCGGTGGCGGGAGGAGGTGAGCAGTTCTTC. It yields the protein CASSRTDGLSVAGGGEQFF.

The rearrangement joins TRBV6-5 to TRBJ1-4; 9 bases agree with TRBD1. The CDR3 contains 13 residues. V trimming: 7 bases; J trimming: 8 bases; junction bases outside the gene matches: 5. The germline V gene has CDR1 MNHEY and CDR2 SVGAGI. The CDR3 nucleotides are TGTGCCAGCAAACGGACAGGGGACGAAAAACTGTTTTTT. It specifies CASKRTGDEKLFF.

The J gene is TRBJ2-7, the V gene TRBV19; D may be TRBD1 (6 bases). V lost 6 bases and J lost 3, with 18 bases in between. Germline assignment: CDR1 LNHDA and CDR2 SQIVND (reference sequence). The length of the CDR3 is 15 residues. Written as DNA, the CDR3 is TGTGCCAGTAGCGATGGGGGCAGGGCGAACTACGAGCAGTACTTC. Translated, it gives CASSDGGRANYEQYF.

For this clone: Distinct nucleotide sequences in the sample also encode this CDR3. The V gene is TRBV6-1, the J gene TRBJ1-1, with D unclear. Trimming pared 0 bases from V and 2 bases from J, leaving 7 bases between. This CDR3 region has 14 residues. Germline values: CDR1 MNHNS, CDR2 SASEGT. Here the CDR3 reads CASSEARLNTEAFF. CDR3 coding DNA: TGTGCCAGCAGTGAAGCTCGCCTAAACACTGAAGCTTTCTTT.

The rearrangement joins TRBV1 to TRBJ2-1; the table's D gene call, TRBD2, was not cross checked with the DNA. TRBV1 is recorded as a pseudogene. The CDR3 runs to 16 residues. CDR3 coding DNA: TGCACCAGCAGCCAAGCGTCGGGTCGGGGGTTGCATGAGCAGTTCTTC. Amino acids: CTSSQASGRGLHEQFF.